The clone carrying this T cell receptor beta chain was counted a few times. Its antigen is currently unknown. This sample is drawn from a study of T cell repertoires in cytomegalovirus infection. Study summary: Recently described HLA-C-restricted plus well-studied HLA-B-restricted CMV epitopes were used. A matching HLA type, together with CMV infection, was signaled by public TCR beta signatures. Study results and caveats: Frequencies of public TCR beta families were cumulated, and this identified carriers of CMV plus the relevant HLA. CMV-specific TCR beta clonotypes restricted by HLA-C were the ones dominating the ex vivo response.

TCRdb independently ran MiXCR on the reads; one entry per CDR3 protein. Of about 70,000 distinct CDR3 sequences listed, approximately 20% are singletons. The CDR3 is made up of 16 amino acids. Germline CDR1 and CDR2: SGHTA and FQGNSA. After removal of 5 bases from V and 1 base from J, the junction contained 11 bases not matched to a gene. This chain connects TRBV7-2 to TRBJ2-7, with 7 bases lining up with TRBD2. The sequence was obtained from a human donor in good health (CMV status not recorded). Some clones in this sample may be carry-over from other donors' samples. The specimen comprised CD8+ T cells from cultured PBMCs, sampled from culture after CMV antigen stimulation. This CDR3 reads CASSLLGSGSSYEQYF. The CDR3 bases are TGTGCCAGCAGCCTCCTCGGTAGCGGGTCTTCCTACGAGCAGTACTTC.